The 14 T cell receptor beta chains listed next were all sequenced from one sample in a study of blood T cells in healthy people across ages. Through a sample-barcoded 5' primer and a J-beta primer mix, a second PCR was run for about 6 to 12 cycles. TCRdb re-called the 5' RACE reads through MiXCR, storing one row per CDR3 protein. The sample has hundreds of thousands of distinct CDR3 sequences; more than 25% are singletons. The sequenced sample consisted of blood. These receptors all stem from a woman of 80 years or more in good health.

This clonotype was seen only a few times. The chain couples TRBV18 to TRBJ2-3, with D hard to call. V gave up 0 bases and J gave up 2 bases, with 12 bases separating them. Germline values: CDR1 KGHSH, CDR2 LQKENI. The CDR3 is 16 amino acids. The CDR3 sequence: CASSPPSGRPTDTQYF. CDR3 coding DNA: TGTGCCAGCTCACCACCGTCTGGACGACCCACAGATACGCAGTATTTT. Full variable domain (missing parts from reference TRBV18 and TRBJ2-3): NAGVMQNPRHLVRRRGQEARLRCSPMKGHSHVYWYRQLPEEGLKFMVYLQKENIIDESGMPKERFSAEFPKEGPSILRIQQVVRGDSAAYFCASSPPSGRPTDTQYFGPGTRLTVL.

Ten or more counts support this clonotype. CDR3 nucleotide sequence: TGTGCCAGCAGCAGGACAGAACAAGAGACCCAGTACTTC. Protein sequence: CASSRTEQETQYF. The chain links TRBV7-9 to TRBJ2-5, with a tentative D call TRBD1 (6 bases). Germline CDR1 and CDR2: SEHNR and FQNEAQ (reference sequence). CDR3 length equals 13 residues. Trimming took off 5 bases at V and 2 bases at J, with 9 bases between the two ends. Looking up the rest from reference TRBV7-9 and TRBJ2-5 gives the full variable domain: DTGVSQNPRHKITKRGQNVTFRCDPISEHNRLYWYRQTLGQGPEFLTYFQNEAQLEKSRLLSDRFSAERPKGSFSTLEIQRTEQGDSAMYLCASSRTEQETQYFGPGTRLLVL.

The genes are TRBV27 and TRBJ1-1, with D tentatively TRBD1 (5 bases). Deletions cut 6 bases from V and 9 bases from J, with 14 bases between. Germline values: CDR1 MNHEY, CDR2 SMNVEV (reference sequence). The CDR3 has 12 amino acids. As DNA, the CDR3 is TGTGCCAGCAGCTCCCCGCGGGGGAAAGCTTTCTTT. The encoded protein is CASSSPRGKAFF.

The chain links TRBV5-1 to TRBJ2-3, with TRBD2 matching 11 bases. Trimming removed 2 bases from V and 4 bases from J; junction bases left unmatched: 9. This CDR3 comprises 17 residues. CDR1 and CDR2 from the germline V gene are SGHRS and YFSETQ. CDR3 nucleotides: TGCGCCAGCAGCTTAACTAGCGGGGGCGTCCGGGCAGATACGCAGTATTTT. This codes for CASSLTSGGVRADTQYF. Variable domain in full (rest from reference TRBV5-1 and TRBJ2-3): KAGVTQTPRYLIKTRGQQVTLSCSPISGHRSVSWYQQTPGQGLQFLFEYFSETQRNKGNFPGRFSGRQFSNSRSEMNVSTLELGDSALYLCASSLTSGGVRADTQYFGPGTRLTVL.

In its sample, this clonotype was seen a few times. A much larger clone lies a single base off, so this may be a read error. The CDR3: CAGSLRQGRRDTQYF. CDR3 coding DNA: TGTGCCGGCAGCTTAAGACAGGGACGGAGGGATACGCAGTATTTT. V usage is TRBV7-9 and J usage is TRBJ2-3, with TRBD1 matching over 7 bases. The germline V gene has CDR1 SEHNR and CDR2 FQNEAQ (reference sequence). This CDR3 spans 15 amino acids.

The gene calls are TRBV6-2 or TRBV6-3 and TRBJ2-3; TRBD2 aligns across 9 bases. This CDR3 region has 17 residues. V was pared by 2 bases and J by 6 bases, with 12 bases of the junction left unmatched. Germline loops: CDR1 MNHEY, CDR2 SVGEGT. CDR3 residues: CASSYRAWLAGTDTQYF. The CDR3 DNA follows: TGTGCCAGCAGTTACCGGGCCTGGCTAGCGGGAACGGATACGCAGTATTTT.

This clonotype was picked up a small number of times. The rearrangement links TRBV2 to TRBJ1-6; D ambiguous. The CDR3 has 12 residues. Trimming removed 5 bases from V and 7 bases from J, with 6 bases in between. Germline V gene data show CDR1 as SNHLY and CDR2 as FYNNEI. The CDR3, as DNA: TGTGCCAGCAGTAAGAGGAATTCACCCCTCCACTTT. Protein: CASSKRNSPLHF.

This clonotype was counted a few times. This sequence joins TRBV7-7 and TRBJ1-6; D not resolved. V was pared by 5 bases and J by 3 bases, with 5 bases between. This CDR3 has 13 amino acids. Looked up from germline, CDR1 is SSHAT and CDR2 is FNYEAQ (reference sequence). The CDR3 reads CASSQYYNSPLHF. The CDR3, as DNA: TGTGCCAGCAGCCAATACTATAATTCACCCCTCCACTTT.

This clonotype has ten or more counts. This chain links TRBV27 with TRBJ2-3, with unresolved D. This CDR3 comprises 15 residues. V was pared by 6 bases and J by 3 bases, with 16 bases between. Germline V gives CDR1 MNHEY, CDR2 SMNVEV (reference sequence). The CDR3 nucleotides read TGTGCCAGCAGCTTAGTATCACTATCTACAGATACGCAGTATTTT. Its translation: CASSLVSLSTDTQYF.

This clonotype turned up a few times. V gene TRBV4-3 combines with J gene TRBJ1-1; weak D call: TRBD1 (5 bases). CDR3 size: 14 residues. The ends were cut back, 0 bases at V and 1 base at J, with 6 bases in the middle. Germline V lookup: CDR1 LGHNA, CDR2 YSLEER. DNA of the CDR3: TGCGCCAGCAGCCAAGAGGGGGGGAACACTGAAGCTTTCTTT. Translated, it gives CASSQEGGNTEAFF.

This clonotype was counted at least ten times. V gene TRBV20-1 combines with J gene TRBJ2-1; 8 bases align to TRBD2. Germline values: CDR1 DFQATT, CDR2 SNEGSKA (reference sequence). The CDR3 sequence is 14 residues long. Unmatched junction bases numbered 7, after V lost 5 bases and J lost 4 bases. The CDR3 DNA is TGCAGTGCTCATAGCGGGGTGATTTACAATGAGCAGTTCTTC. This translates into CSAHSGVIYNEQFF.

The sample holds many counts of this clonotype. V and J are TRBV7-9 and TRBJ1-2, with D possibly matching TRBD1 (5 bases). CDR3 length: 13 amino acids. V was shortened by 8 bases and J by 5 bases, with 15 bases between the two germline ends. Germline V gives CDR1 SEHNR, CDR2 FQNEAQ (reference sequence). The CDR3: CASQLTDAYGYTF. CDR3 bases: TGTGCCAGCCAACTGACAGATGCATATGGCTACACCTTC.

DNA of the CDR3: TGCAGCGGACACGGCAACAATGAGCAGTTCTTC. This translates into CSGHGNNEQFF. The chain joins TRBV20-1 to TRBJ2-1; the D gene is possibly TRBD1 (5 bases). The length of the CDR3 is 11 residues. The V gene's germline CDR1 is DFQATT and CDR2 SNEGSKA (reference sequence).

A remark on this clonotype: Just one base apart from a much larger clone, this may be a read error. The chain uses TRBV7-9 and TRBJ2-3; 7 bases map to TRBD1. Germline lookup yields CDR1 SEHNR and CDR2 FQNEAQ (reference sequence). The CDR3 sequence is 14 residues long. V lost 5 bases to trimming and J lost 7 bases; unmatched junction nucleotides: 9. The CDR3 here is CASSLGQELYTQYF. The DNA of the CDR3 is TGTGCCAGCAGCCTTGGACAGGAGTTGTATACGCAGTATTTT.